This T cell receptor (beta chain) is drawn from a study of T cell responses to AZD1222 COVID-19 vaccine. Study in general: Pooled together were second doses at about 4 or about 12 weeks.

V shed 6 bases, J shed 9 bases, and the junction held 19 bases outside the gene matches. The CDR3 consists of 16 residues. Germline V gene data show CDR1 as SGDLS and CDR2 as YYNGEE. Study-wide findings and caveats: There were repertoire samples only from the period after the peak T cell response. Just a handful of people given AZD1222 tested seropositive at baseline.

This clone was observed once. No antigen is known for it. Repertoires were generated with immunoSEQ multiplex PCR, while TCRdb's copy carries only in-frame clones and drops some. The data contain 150,000 to 200,000 clones, approximately 92% of them singletons. The sample was peripheral blood, taken on day 0 of AZD1222 vaccination. The rearrangement links TRBV9 to TRBJ1-2, with 8 bases matching TRBD1. This sequence was found in an adult in good health. The CDR3 bases are TGTGCCAGCACAAAACCGGGACAGGTGGGGCGGGGGAGCTACACCTTC. Translating it yields CASTKPGQVGRGSYTF.